This TCR beta chain was obtained from a study of CD8+CD57+ T cells in acquired aplastic anemia. Before being chosen for sequencing, patients had shown CD8+CD57+ cell expansion by flow cytometry. At the time of blood sampling, patients had not yet received any therapy. Genomic DNA, the template, was used for profiling of the TCR beta VDJ and CDR3. Via MiXCR, TCRdb re-called the reads, giving one row per CDR3 protein. The data hold fewer than 250,000 distinct CDR3 sequences, with around 46% observed a single time. Specimen: sorted CD4+, CD8+, or CD8+CD57+ T cells (not recorded which) from PBMCs. The clonotype was recovered from a human donor with aplastic anemia.

The CDR3 loop reads CASSQGRLAGVQETQYF. The CDR3 DNA sequence: TGCGCCAGCAGCCAAGGGAGACTAGCGGGGGTCCAAGAGACCCAGTACTTC. The V call is TRBV4-3, the J call TRBJ2-5; the match to TRBD2 covers 12 bases. CDR1 is LGHNA, CDR2 YSLEER, per germline. V was clipped by 1 base and J by 1 base; unmatched bases: 4. The CDR3 loop spans 17 amino acids.